This entry is about one TCR beta chain. Trimming took off 5 bases at V and 3 bases at J, with 17 bases between the two ends. Looked up from germline, CDR1 is MDHEN and CDR2 is SYDVKM. The CDR3 spans 15 residues. This table comes from immunoSEQ multiplex PCR, and its TCRdb copy is limited to in-frame clones, with some not included. The sample shows over 130,000 clones, over 80% of them seen only once. The data derive from a study of blood T cell repertoires in COVID-19. This sequence joins TRBV28 and TRBJ2-7, with D perhaps matching TRBD2 (6 bases). What was sequenced was peripheral blood. The source is a man aged 25-45 years with COVID-19, enrolled during active disease. This chain's CDR3 is CASSPYGGAIYEQYF. DNA for the CDR3: TGTGCCAGCAGTCCTTACGGAGGGGCTATCTACGAGCAGTACTTC.